These T cell receptor beta chains were read from a single sample in a study of blood T cell repertoires in COVID-19. Repertoires were generated with immunoSEQ multiplex PCR, while TCRdb's copy carries only in-frame clones and drops some. The table includes 130,000 to 150,000 clones, approximately 84% detected once. The source material was peripheral blood. These TCRs come from a human donor in a cohort sampled during active COVID-19. CDR3s include the opening cysteine and the closing phenylalanine or tryptophan. D genes are given only for firm matches. Clone size is given for some rows only: seen once, a few or many times, or a class if the clone is expanded.

d_gene: TRBD2; j_gene: TRBJ2-1; abundance: -; v_gene: TRBV6-5; CDR3aa: CATAGGSPNEQFF; CDR3nt: TGTGCCACCGCGGGGGGGTCCCCCAATGAGCAGTTCTTC
d_gene: -; j_gene: TRBJ2-6; abundance: -; v_gene: TRBV10-3; CDR3aa: CAISATPSGANVLTF; CDR3nt: TGTGCCATCAGCGCAACACCTTCTGGGGCCAACGTCCTGACTTTC
d_gene: TRBD1; j_gene: TRBJ2-3; abundance: -; v_gene: TRBV9; CDR3aa: CASSDPRGPGDTQYF; CDR3nt: TGTGCCAGCAGCGATCCAAGGGGGCCGGGGGATACGCAGTATTTT
d_gene: -; j_gene: TRBJ2-1; abundance: once; v_gene: TRBV9; CDR3aa: CASSVAGYNEQFF; CDR3nt: TGTGCCAGCAGCGTAGCAGGGTACAATGAGCAGTTCTTC
d_gene: -; j_gene: TRBJ1-2; abundance: -; v_gene: TRBV5-5; CDR3aa: CASSERGDIRLYGYTF; CDR3nt: TGTGCCAGCAGCGAAAGAGGGGACATACGACTGTATGGCTACACCTTC
d_gene: TRBD2; j_gene: TRBJ2-3; abundance: once; v_gene: TRBV4-2; CDR3aa: CASSQDEGGTSGVPSTDTQYF; CDR3nt: TGTGCCAGCAGCCAAGATGAGGGCGGGACTAGCGGTGTACCTAGCACAGATACGCAGTATTTT
d_gene: TRBD2; j_gene: TRBJ2-2; abundance: -; v_gene: TRBV5-4; CDR3aa: CAIGPGTRKNTGELFF; CDR3nt: TGTGCCATCGGACCCGGGACTAGGAAGAACACCGGGGAGCTGTTTTTT
d_gene: -; j_gene: TRBJ2-2; abundance: -; v_gene: TRBV6-5; CDR3aa: CASSYSTGNTGELFF; CDR3nt: TGTGCCAGCAGTTACTCTACCGGGAACACCGGGGAGCTGTTTTTT
d_gene: -; j_gene: TRBJ1-2; abundance: few; v_gene: TRBV6-5; CDR3aa: CASSYSSGSNYGYTF; CDR3nt: TGTGCCAGCAGTTACTCATCGGGATCCAACTATGGCTACACCTTC
d_gene: -; j_gene: TRBJ1-1; abundance: few; v_gene: TRBV7-9; CDR3aa: CASSFDQWGEAFF; CDR3nt: TGTGCCAGCAGCTTTGACCAATGGGGCGAAGCTTTCTTT
d_gene: TRBD2; j_gene: TRBJ2-3; abundance: -; v_gene: TRBV5-5; CDR3aa: CASSLELAGGLSTDTQYF; CDR3nt: TGTGCCAGCAGCTTGGAACTAGCGGGGGGCCTTAGCACAGATACGCAGTATTTT